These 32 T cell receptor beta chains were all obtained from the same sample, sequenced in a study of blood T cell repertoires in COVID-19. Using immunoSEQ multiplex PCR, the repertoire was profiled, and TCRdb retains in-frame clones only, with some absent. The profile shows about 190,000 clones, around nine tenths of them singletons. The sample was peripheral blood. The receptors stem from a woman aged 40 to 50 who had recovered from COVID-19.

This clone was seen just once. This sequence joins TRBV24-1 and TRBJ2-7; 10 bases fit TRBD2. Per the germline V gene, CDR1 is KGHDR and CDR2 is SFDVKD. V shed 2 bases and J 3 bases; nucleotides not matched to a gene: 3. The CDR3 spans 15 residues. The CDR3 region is CATSDSGTSVYEQYF. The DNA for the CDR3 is TGTGCCACCAGTGATTCCGGGACTAGCGTCTACGAGCAGTACTTC.

The CDR3 reads CAISDGTSGREAGELFF. The CDR3 region has the DNA TGTGCCATCAGTGACGGGACTAGCGGGAGGGAAGCCGGGGAGCTGTTTTTT. The chain links TRBV10-3 to TRBJ2-2; 16 positions match TRBD2. This CDR3 region has 17 residues. CDR1 ENHRY and CDR2 SYGVKD come from the germline V gene. Germline trimming cut 3 bases from V and 6 bases from J; bases unmatched to any gene: 4.

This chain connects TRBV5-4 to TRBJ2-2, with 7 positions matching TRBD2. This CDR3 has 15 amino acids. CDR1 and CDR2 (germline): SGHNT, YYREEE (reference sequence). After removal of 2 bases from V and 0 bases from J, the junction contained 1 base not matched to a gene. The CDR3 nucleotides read TGTGCCAGCAGCTTTACTAGCGCGAACACCGGGGAGCTGTTTTTT. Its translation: CASSFTSANTGELFF.

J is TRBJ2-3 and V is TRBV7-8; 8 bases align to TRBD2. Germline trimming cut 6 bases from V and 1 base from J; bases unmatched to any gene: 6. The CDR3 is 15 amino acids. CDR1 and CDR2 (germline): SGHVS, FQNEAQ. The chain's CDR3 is CASSPLLAGTDTQYF. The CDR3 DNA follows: TGTGCCAGCAGTCCATTACTAGCGGGCACAGATACGCAGTATTTT.

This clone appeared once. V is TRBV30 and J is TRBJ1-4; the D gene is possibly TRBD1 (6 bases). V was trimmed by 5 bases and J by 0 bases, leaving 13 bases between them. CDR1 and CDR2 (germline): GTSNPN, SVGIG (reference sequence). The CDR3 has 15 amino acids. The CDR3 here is CAWGTPGATNEKLFF. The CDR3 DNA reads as TGTGCCTGGGGGACACCCGGTGCAACTAATGAAAAACTGTTTTTT.

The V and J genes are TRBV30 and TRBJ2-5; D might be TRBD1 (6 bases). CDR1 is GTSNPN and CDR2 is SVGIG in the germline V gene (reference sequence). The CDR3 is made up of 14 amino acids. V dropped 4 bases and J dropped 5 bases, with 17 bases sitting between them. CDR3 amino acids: CAWTTGQPRETQYF. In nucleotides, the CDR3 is TGTGCCTGGACGACAGGACAGCCTCGGGAGACCCAGTACTTC.

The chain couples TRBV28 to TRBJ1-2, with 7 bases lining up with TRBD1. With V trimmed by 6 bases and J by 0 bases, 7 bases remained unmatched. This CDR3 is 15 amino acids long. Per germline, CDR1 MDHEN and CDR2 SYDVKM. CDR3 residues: CASRLGTASNYGYTF. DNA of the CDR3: TGTGCCAGCAGGCTAGGGACAGCGTCTAACTATGGCTACACCTTC.

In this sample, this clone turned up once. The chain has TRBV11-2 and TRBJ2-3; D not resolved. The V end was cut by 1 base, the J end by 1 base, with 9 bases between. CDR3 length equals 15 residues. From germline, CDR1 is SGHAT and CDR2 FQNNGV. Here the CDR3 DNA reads TGTGCCAGCAGCTTAGCGAGGATCCGCACAGATACGCAGTATTTT. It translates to CASSLARIRTDTQYF. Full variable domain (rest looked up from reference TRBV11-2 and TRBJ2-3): EAGVAQSPRYKIIEKRQSVAFWCNPISGHATLYWYQQILGQGPKLLIQFQNNGVVDDSQLPKDRFSAERLKGVDSTLKIQPAKLEDSAVYLCASSLARIRTDTQYFGPGTRLTVL.

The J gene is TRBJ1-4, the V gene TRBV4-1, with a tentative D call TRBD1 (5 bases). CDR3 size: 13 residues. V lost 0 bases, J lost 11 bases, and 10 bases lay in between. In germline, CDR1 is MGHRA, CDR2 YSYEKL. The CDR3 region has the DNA TGCGCCAGCAGCCAAGAACCGGGGGGGAAACTGTTTTTT. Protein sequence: CASSQEPGGKLFF.

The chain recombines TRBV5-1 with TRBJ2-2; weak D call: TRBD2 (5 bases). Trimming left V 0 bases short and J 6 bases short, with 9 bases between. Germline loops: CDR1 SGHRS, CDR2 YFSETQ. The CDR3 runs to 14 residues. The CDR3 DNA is TGCGCCAGCAGCTTGGCCCTAGCAGCCGGGGAGCTGTTTTTT. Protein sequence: CASSLALAAGELFF. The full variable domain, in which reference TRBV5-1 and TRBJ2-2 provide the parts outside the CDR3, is KAGVTQTPRYLIKTRGQQVTLSCSPISGHRSVSWYQQTPGQGLQFLFEYFSETQRNKGNFPGRFSGRQFSNSRSEMNVSTLELGDSALYLCASSLALAAGELFFGEGSRLTVL.

CDR3 residues: CSFGHLGDEQFF. The CDR3 DNA reads TGCAGCTTCGGACATTTAGGCGATGAGCAGTTCTTC. This chain links TRBV29-1 with TRBJ2-1; tentative D call: TRBD1 (5 bases). The CDR3 is 12 amino acids. Germline CDR1 SQVTM, CDR2 ANQGSEA. Trimming shortened V by 8 bases and J by 8 bases, and 16 bases separated the two germline ends.

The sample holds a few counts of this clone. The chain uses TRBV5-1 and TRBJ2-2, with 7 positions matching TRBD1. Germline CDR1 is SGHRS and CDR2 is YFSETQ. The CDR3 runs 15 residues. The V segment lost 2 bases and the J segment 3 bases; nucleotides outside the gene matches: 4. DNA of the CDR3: TGCGCCAGCAGCTTAGGGACAGTCGACACCGGGGAGCTGTTTTTT. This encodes CASSLGTVDTGELFF. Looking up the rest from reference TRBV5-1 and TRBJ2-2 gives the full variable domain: KAGVTQTPRYLIKTRGQQVTLSCSPISGHRSVSWYQQTPGQGLQFLFEYFSETQRNKGNFPGRFSGRQFSNSRSEMNVSTLELGDSALYLCASSLGTVDTGELFFGEGSRLTVL.

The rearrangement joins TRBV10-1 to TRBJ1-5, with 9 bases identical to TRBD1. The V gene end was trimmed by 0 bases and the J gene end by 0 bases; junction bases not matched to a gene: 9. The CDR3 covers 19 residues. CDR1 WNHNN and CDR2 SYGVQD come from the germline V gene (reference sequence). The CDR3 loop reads CASSESTGGQVVSNQPQHF. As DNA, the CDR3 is TGCGCCAGCAGTGAGTCGACAGGGGGTCAGGTTGTTAGCAATCAGCCCCAGCATTTT.

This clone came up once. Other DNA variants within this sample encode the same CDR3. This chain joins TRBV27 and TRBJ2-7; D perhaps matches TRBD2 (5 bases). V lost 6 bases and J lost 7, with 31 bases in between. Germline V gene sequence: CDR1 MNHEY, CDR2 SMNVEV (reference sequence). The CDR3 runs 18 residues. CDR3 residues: CASSLFGPLGRAKNEQYF. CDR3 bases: TGTGCCAGCAGCCTCTTTGGGCCCCTTGGGCGGGCTAAGAATGAGCAGTACTTC.

The CDR3 reads CASSRGSPGELFF. As DNA, the CDR3 is TGTGCCAGCAGTCGGGGTAGTCCCGGGGAGCTGTTTTTT. The rearrangement uses TRBV12-3 or TRBV12-4 and TRBJ2-2, with a possible D match to TRBD2 (5 bases). This CDR3 is 13 amino acids long. V lost 5 bases and J lost 6, with 10 bases in between.

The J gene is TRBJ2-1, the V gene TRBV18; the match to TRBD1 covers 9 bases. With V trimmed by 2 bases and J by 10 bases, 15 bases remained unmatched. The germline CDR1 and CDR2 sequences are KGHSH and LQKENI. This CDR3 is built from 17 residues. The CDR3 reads CASSPSPGTGGIGEQFF. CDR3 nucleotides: TGTGCCAGCTCACCATCCCCCGGAACAGGGGGCATCGGGGAGCAGTTCTTC.

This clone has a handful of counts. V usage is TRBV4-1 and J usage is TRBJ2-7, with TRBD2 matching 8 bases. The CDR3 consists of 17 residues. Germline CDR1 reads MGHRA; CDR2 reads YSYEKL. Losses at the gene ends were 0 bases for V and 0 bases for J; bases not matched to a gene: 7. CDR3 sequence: CASSQDGASGGSYEQYF. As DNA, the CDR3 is TGCGCCAGCAGCCAAGACGGGGCCAGCGGGGGCTCCTACGAGCAGTACTTC.

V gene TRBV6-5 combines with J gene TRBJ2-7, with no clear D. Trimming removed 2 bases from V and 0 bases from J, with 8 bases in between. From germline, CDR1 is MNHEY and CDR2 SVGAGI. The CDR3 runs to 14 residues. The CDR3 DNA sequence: TGTGCCAGCAGTTACGGGCATAGCTCCTACGAGCAGTACTTC. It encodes CASSYGHSSYEQYF.

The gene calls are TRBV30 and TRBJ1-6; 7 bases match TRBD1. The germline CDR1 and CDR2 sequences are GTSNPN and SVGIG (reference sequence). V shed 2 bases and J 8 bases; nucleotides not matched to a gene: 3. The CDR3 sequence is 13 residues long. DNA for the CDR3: TGTGCCTGGAGTAAAGGGGGCGATTCACCCCTCCACTTT. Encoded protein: CAWSKGGDSPLHF.

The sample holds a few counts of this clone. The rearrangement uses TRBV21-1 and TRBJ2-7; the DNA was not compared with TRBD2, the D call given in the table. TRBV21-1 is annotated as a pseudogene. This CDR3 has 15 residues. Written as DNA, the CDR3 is TGTGCCAGCAGCCTGCGGCTAGCGGAGTTCTACGAGCAGTACTTC. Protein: CASSLRLAEFYEQYF.

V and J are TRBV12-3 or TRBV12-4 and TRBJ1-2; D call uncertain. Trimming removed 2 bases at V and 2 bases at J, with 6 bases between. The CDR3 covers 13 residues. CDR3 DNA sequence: TGTGCCAGCAGTTTATTCTCGAACTATGGCTACACCTTC. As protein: CASSLFSNYGYTF.

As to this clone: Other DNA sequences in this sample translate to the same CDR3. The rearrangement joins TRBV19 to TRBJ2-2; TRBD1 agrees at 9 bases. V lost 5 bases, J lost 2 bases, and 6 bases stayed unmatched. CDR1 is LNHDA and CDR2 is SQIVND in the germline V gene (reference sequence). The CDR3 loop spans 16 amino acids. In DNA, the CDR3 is TGTGCCAGTAGTTCATGGACAGGGGCCAACACCGGGGAGCTGTTTTTT. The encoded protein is CASSSWTGANTGELFF. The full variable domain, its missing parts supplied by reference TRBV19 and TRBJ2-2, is DGGITQSPKYLFRKEGQNVTLSCEQNLNHDAMYWYRQDPGQGLRLIYYSQIVNDFQKGDIAEGYSVSREKKESFPLTVTSAQKNPTAFYLCASSSWTGANTGELFFGEGSRLTVL.

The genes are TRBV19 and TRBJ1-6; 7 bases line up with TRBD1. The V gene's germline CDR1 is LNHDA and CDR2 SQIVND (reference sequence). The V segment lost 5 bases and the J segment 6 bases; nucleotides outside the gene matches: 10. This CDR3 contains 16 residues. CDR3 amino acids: CASSDDRAPFNSPLHF. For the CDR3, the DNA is TGTGCCAGTAGTGACGACAGGGCTCCGTTTAATTCACCCCTCCACTTT.

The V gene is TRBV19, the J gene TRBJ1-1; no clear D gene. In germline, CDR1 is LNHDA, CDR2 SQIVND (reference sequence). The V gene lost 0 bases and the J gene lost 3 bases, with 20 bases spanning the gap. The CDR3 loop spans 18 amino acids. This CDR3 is CASSIDFDLNGWDTEAFF. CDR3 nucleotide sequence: TGTGCCAGTAGTATAGATTTCGACCTTAACGGGTGGGACACTGAAGCTTTCTTT.

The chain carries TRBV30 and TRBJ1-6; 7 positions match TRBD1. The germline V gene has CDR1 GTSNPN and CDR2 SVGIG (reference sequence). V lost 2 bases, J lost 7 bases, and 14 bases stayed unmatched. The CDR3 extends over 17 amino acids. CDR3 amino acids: CAWSSPWETGPNSPLHF. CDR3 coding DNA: TGTGCCTGGAGTTCTCCGTGGGAGACAGGGCCCAATTCACCCCTCCACTTT.

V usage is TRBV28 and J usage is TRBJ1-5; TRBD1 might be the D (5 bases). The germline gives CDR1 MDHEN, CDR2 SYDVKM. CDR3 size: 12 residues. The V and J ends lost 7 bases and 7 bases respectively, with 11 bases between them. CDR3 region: CASNVGGQPQHF. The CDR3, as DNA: TGTGCCAGCAATGTGGGGGGACAGCCCCAGCATTTT.

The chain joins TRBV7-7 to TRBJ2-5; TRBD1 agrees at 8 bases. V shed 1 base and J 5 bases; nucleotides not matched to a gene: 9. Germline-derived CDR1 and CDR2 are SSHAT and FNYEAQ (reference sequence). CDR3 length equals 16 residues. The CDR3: CASSLGLTGGGETQYF. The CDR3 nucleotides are TGTGCCAGCAGCTTAGGACTTACAGGGGGTGGGGAGACCCAGTACTTC.

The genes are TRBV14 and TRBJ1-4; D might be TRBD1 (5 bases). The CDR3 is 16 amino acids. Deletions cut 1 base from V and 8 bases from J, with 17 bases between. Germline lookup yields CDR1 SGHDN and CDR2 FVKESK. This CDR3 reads CASSQAGTAGREKLFF. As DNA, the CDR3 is TGTGCCAGCAGCCAAGCCGGGACTGCTGGGAGGGAAAAACTGTTTTTT.

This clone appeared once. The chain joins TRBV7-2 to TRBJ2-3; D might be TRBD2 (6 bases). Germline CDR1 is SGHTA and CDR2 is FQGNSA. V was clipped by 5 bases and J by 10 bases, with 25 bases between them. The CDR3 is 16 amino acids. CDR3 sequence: CASSPQSRRDAIAQYF. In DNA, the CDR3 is TGTGCCAGCAGCCCCCAAAGTAGGAGGGACGCCATAGCGCAGTATTTT.

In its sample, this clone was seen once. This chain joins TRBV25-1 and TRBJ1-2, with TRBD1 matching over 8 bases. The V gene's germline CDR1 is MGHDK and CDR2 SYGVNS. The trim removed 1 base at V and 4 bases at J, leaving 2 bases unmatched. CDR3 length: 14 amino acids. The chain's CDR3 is CASSESGGPYGYTF. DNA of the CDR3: TGTGCCAGCAGTGAATCAGGGGGCCCCTATGGCTACACCTTC.

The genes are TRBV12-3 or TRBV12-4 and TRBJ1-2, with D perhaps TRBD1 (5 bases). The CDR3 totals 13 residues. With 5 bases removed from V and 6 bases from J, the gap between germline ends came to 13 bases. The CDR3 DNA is TGTGCCAGCAGTCCCCCTTGGGGGGATGGCTACACCTTC. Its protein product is CASSPPWGDGYTF.

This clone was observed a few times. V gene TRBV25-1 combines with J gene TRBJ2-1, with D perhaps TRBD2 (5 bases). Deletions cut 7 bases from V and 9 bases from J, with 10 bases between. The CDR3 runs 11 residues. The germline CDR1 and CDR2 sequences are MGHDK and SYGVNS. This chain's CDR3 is CASIESGEQFF. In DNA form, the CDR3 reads TGTGCCAGCATAGAAAGCGGTGAGCAGTTCTTC.